The T cell receptor beta chain under discussion was sequenced for a study of human T cells and chemical hapten exposure. Looking at the study overall: Patients had diphenylcyclopropenone applied to the scalp weekly throughout the roughly 24-week study. Per-sample TCR yields varied mainly from small pooled library volume differences. DPC 0.01% went on the upper back by patch test, with reading at 6 days.

Time point denoted: patch test 1, 2 weeks after DPC sensitization. As for treatment: therapeutic diphenylcyclopropenone sensitization with weekly scalp DPC. From germline, CDR1 is SGHAT and CDR2 FQNNGV. V dropped 3 bases and J dropped 2; count of bases not matched to a gene: 4. CDR3 size: 14 residues. Attachment of unique molecular identifiers to individual cDNA molecules was performed in the library. TCRdb re-called the RACE reads with MiXCR, one entry per CDR3 protein. The table lists around 110,000 distinct CDR3 sequences, around 10% of them singletons. The chain carries TRBV11-2 and TRBJ2-7; TRBD2 aligns across 7 bases. The source is a woman between 50 and 59 years old with alopecia areata. Some clones in this sample may be carry-over from other donors' samples. The source was whole blood, collected in connection with sensitization to the hapten diphenylcyclopropenone (DPC). For the CDR3, the DNA is TGTGCCAGCAGCTTGGAGCGGGGCGCCTACGAGCAGTACTTC. Its translation: CASSLERGAYEQYF.